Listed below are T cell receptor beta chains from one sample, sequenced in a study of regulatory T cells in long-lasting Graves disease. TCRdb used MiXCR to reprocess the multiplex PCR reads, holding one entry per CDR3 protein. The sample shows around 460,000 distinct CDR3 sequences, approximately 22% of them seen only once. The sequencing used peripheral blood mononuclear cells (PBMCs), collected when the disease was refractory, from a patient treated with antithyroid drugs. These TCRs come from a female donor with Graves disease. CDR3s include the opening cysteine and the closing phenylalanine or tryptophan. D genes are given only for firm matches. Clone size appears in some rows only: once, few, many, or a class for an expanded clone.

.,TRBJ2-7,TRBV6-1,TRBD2,TGTGCCAGCAAATCTAGCGGGGTTAGCTCCTACGAGCAGTACTTC,CASKSSGVSSYEQYF
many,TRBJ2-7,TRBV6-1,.,TGTGCCAGCAGTCCCTTACAGGGGAGGCTCGAGCAGTACTTC,CASSPLQGRLEQYF
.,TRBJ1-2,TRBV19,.,TGTGCCAATAGTTTCCGGGCTCCTAACTATGGCTACACCTTC,CANSFRAPNYGYTF
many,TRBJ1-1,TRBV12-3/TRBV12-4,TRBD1,TGTGCCAGCAACAGGGGGCGGGGGAGCACTGAAGCTTTCTTT,CASNRGRGSTEAFF
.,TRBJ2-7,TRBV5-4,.,TGTGCCAGCAGTTTCCCACCCGTCCTGCCCTACGAGCAGTACTTC,CASSFPPVLPYEQYF
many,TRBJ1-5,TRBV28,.,TGTGCCAGCGTCCTAAGAGGTTCCAATCAGCCCCAGCATTTT,CASVLRGSNQPQHF
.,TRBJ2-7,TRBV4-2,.,TGTGCCAGCAGCCTCATGGGAGATACAGAAAACTACGAGCAGTACTTC,CASSLMGDTENYEQYF
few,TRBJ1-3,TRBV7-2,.,TGTGCCAGCTCCCGTGGGGCGATCTCTGGAAACACCATATATTTT,CASSRGAISGNTIYF
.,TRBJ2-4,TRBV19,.,TGTGCCAGTAGTATCCGGGAGAACATTCAGTACTTC,CASSIRENIQYF
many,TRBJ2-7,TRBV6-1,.,TGTGCCAGCAGGCCGGGCTTTGAGGGAGAGGGTTTTGAGCAGTACTTC,CASRPGFEGEGFEQYF
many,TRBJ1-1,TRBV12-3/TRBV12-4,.,TGTGCCAGCAGGTCCGCAGGACCCACTGAAGCTTTCTTT,CASRSAGPTEAFF
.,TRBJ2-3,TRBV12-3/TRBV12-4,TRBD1,TGTGCCAGCAGTCCAGGACAGGTTAGCACAGATACGCAGTATTTT,CASSPGQVSTDTQYF
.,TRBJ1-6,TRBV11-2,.,TGTGCCAGCAGGCAGGGTCCTTCGAGCTCCTATAATTCACCCCTCCACTTT,CASRQGPSSSYNSPLHF
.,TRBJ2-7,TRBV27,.,TGTGCCAGCAGTTCGGGACGCCCCTACGAGCAGTACTTC,CASSSGRPYEQYF
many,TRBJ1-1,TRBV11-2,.,TGTGCCAGCAGCTTAGACAGGCTTGGCACTGAAGCTTTCTTT,CASSLDRLGTEAFF
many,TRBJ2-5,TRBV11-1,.,TGTGCCAGCAGCTTTACGGGGAAGGAGACCCAGTACTTC,CASSFTGKETQYF
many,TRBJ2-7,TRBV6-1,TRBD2,TGTGCCAGCAGTCGAGCCAGCGGGAGCGTATACGAGCAGTACTTC,CASSRASGSVYEQYF
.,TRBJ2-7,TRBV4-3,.,TGCGCCAGCAGCCAAGATCGGGCGGACCCCTACGAGCAGTACTTC,CASSQDRADPYEQYF
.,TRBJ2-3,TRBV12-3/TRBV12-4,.,TGTGCCAGCATGGAGACTAGATACACAGATACGCAGTATTTT,CASMETRYTDTQYF
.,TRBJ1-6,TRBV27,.,TGTGCCAGCAGTCAGTGGGGTAATTCACCCCTCCACTTT,CASSQWGNSPLHF
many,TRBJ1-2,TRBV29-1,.,TGCAGCGTTGCCTCTCCTCTTCGTGGCTACACCTTC,CSVASPLRGYTF
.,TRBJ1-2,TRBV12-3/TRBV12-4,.,TGTGCCAGCAGTTTTCATGTGGGCCGGGTGGACAACTATGGCTACACCTTC,CASSFHVGRVDNYGYTF
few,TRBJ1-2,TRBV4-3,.,TGCGCCAGCAGCCCACACAGCGAGGTCGTAGGGGGCTACACCTTC,CASSPHSEVVGGYTF
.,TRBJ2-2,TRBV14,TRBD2,TGTGCCAGCAGCCCGACTAGCGGTGTAGTTACCGGGGAGCTGTTTTTT,CASSPTSGVVTGELFF
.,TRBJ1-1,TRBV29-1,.,TGCAGCGTCACCTACTGGGGGGACACTGAAGCTTTCTTT,CSVTYWGDTEAFF
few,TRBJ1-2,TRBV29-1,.,TGCAGCGTTGAGCTGCCAGGAGGGCTTGGCTACACCTTC,CSVELPGGLGYTF
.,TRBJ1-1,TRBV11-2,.,TGTGCCAGCAGCTTCGGACAGAATGAAGCTTTCTTT,CASSFGQNEAFF
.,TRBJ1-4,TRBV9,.,TGTGCCAGCAGCGTAGAATGGCAGGGGAATGAAAAACTGTTTTTT,CASSVEWQGNEKLFF
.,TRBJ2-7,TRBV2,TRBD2,TGTGCCAGCACTAAAGGGACTAGCGGGGGGGCCTCCTACGAGCAGTACTTC,CASTKGTSGGASYEQYF
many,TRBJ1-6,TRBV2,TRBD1,TGTGCCAGCAGCAGCAGGGGGGGCTGGGATTCACCCCTCCACTTT,CASSSRGGWDSPLHF
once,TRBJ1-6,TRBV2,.,TGTGCCAGCAGTGAAGGGATTCAGGGGACGAGGTCGCCCCTCCACTTT,CASSEGIQGTRSPLHF
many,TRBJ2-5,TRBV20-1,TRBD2,TGCAGTGCTAGAGGGAGTAGCGGGAGTCGTTGGGGGACCCAGTACTTC,CSARGSSGSRWGTQYF
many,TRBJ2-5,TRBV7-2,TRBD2,TGTGCCAGCAGCTTAGACTCCGGACTAGCTAAAGAGACCCAGTACTTC,CASSLDSGLAKETQYF
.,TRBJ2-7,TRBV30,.,TGTGCCTGGAGTGGGTCCACCTACGAGCAGTACTTC,CAWSGSTYEQYF
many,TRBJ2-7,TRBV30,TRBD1,TGTGCCTGGACCGCGACAGGGATCCACGAGCAGTACTTC,CAWTATGIHEQYF
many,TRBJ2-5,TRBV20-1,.,TGCAGTGCTACGGGGCGGGATCAAGAGACCCAGTACTTC,CSATGRDQETQYF
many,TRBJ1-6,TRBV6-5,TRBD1,TGTGCCAGCAGTTACTCCGGGGACAGGGTCTCACCCCTCCACTTT,CASSYSGDRVSPLHF
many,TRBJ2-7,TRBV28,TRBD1,TGTGCCAGCAGTAGACAGGGGGGGCCCTACGAGCAGTACTTC,CASSRQGGPYEQYF
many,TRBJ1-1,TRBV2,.,TGTGCCAGCACGGGACACCTGAACACTGAAGCTTTCTTT,CASTGHLNTEAFF
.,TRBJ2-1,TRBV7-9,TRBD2,TGTGCCAGCGACGGGACTAGCGGCCTCTCCTACAATGAGCAGTTCTTC,CASDGTSGLSYNEQFF
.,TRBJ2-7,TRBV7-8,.,TGTGCCAGCAGCTTATCGTTTCAAGGCTTTGACGAGCAGTACTTC,CASSLSFQGFDEQYF
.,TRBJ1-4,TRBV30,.,TGTGCCTGGAGTGGATCCGAAGAAAAACTGTTTTTT,CAWSGSEEKLFF
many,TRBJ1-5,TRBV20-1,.,TGCAGTGAACGGTTCGGGAATCAGCCCCAGCATTTT,CSERFGNQPQHF
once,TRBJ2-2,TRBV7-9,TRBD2,TGTGCCAGCATCCCCGGGGGGTACACGAACACCGGGGAGCTGTTTTTT,CASIPGGYTNTGELFF
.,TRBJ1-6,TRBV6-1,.,TGTGCCAGCAGTGAACTTCAAAATTCACCCCCCCACTTT,CASSELQNSPPHF
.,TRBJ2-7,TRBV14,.,TGTGCCAGCAGCCAACATACCTACGAGCAGTACTTC,CASSQHTYEQYF
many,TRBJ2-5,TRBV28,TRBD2,TGTGCCAGCCAGTTGAGCCTAGCGGTGGGGCAAGAGACCCAGTACTTC,CASQLSLAVGQETQYF
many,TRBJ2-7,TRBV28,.,TGTGCCAGTACCGGAGCTGGAGCGGGTTCAACCTACGAGCAGTACTTC,CASTGAGAGSTYEQYF
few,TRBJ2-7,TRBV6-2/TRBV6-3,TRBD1,TGTGCCAGCAGTTACGGGACAGGGAACACCGGAGGGGCCTACGAGCAGTACTTC,CASSYGTGNTGGAYEQYF
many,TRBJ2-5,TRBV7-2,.,TGTGCCAGCAGCTTAGGCCCGCGTCAAGAGACCCAGTACTTC,CASSLGPRQETQYF
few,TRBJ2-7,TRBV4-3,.,TGCGCCAGCAGCCAAGATGTGGACTCCTACGAGCAGTACTTC,CASSQDVDSYEQYF
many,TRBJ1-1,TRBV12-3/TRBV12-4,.,TGTGCCAGCAGTTTGACAGGAGTGGACACTGAAGCTTTCTTT,CASSLTGVDTEAFF
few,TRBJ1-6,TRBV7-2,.,TGTGCCAGCAGCCTAGCGGCGGACCTCCGTGACTATAATTCACCCCTCCACTTT,CASSLAADLRDYNSPLHF
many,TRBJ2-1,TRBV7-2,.,TGTGCCAGCAGCTTAGCGCCTAGTGATGAGCAGTTCTTC,CASSLAPSDEQFF
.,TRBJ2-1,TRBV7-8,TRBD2,TGTGCCAGCAGCCCTGGACTAGCGGGGATGGATGAGCAGTTCTTC,CASSPGLAGMDEQFF
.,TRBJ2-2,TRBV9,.,TGTGCCAGCAGCGTAAGTCTCGGATCGAACACCGGGGAGCTGTTTTTT,CASSVSLGSNTGELFF
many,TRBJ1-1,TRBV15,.,TGTGCCACCAGCAGAGTTAATGTTCCGGGGAACACTGAAGCTTTCTTT,CATSRVNVPGNTEAFF